This TCR beta chain was identified in a study of blood T cell repertoires in COVID-19. At the level of the study: The cDNA or gDNA used as material had been derived from T cells, B-cell-depleted T cells, or PBMCs.

Methods used by the authors: Amplification from reference gene primers served as the basis for estimated nucleated cell counts. Libraries were prepared by immunoSEQ multiplex PCR; TCRdb keeps only in-frame clonotypes and omits some of them. That table supplies the V and J calls and clone size; D and trimming were determined from the DNA. The data hold roughly 150,000 clones, with 88% observed a single time. Sequenced material: peripheral blood. This receptor was identified in a human donor in a cohort sampled during active COVID-19.

The CDR3 here is CASSPRQQKNNSPLHF. DNA of the CDR3: TGTGCCAGCTCACCCCGACAGCAGAAAAATAATTCACCCCTCCACTTT. V usage is TRBV18 and J usage is TRBJ1-6; TRBD1 might be the D (5 bases). Germline V gene sequence: CDR1 KGHSH, CDR2 LQKENI. V lost 3 bases to trimming and J lost 5 bases, with 14 bases between them. The CDR3 totals 16 residues.